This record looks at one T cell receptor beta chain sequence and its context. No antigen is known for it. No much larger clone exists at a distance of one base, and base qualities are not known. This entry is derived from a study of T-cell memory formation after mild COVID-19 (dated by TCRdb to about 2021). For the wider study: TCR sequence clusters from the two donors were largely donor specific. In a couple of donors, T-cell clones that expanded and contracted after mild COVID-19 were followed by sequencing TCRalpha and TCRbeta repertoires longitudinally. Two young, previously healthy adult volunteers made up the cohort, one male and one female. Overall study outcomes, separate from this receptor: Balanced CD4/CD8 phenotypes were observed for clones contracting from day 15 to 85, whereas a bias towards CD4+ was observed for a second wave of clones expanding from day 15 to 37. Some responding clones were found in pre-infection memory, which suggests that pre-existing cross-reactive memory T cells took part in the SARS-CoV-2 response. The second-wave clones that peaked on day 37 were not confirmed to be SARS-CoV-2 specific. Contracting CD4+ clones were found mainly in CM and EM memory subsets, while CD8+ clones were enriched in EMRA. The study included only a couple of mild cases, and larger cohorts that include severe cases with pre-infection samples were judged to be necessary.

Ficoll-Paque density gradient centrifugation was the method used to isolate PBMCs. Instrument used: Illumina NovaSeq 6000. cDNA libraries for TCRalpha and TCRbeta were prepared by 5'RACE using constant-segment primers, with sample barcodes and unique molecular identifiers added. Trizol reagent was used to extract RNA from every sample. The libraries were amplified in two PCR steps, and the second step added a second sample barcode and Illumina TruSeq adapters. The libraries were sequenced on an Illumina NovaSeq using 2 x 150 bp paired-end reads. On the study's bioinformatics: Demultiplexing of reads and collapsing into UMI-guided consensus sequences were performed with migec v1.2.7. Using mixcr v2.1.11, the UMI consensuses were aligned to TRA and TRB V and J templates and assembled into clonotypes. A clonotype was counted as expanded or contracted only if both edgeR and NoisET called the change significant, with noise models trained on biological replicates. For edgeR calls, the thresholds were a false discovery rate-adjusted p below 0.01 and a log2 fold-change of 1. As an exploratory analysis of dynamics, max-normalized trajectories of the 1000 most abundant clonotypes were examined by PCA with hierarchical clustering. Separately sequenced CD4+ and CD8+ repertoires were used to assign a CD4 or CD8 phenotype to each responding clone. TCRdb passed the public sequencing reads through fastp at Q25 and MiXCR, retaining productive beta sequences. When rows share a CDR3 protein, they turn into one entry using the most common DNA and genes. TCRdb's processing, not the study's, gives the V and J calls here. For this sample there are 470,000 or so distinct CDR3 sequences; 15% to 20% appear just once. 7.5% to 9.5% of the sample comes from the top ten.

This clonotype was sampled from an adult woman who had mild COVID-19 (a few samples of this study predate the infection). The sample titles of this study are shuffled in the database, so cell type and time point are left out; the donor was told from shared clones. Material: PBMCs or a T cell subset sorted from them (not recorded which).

The CDR3 protein sequence reads: CASSLVRESRGEQFF. The nucleotides are TGCGCCAGCAGCTTGGTCCGGGAGAGCCGGGGGGAGCAGTTCTTC. The chain joins TRBV5-1 to TRBJ2-1, with TRBD2 tentatively as D gene (6 bases match). The germline V gene sets CDR1 to SGHRS and CDR2 to YFSETQ. Including cysteine and phenylalanine, the CDR3 has 15 amino acids. The kept DNA is CDR3 alone, 45 bases in frame from the first base. At the junction V is shortened by 0 bases and J by 10 bases, with 17 bases in between.